This record concerns one T cell receptor (beta chain) sequence. The target antigen is unknown. This record comes from a study of T cell responses to AZD1222 COVID-19 vaccine. On the study more broadly: It was second doses at about 4 or about 12 weeks that were pooled.

The CDR3 extends over 13 amino acids. From germline, CDR1 is MDHEN and CDR2 SYDVKM. Between the trimmed V and J ends, which lost 7 bases and 5 bases, there was a span of 14 bases. Overall study results and limits: Spike regions recognized by vaccine-associated CD4 TCRs spanned the protein, led by 160-218 and 743-854. A reported finding is that nearly half of spike-specific TCRs target unmutated variant regions. Baseline seropositives among AZD1222 recipients totaled only 5 to 7.

Sequencing was performed with immunoSEQ multiplex PCR; in TCRdb, only in-frame clones are kept and a portion is missing. Found here are over 100,000 clones, under 90% of them singletons; the top ten hold 5.5% to 7%. The receptor's source is an adult in good health. The chain recombines TRBV28 with TRBJ1-2, with D unclear. This sample comprised peripheral blood, obtained on day 0 of AZD1222 vaccination. CDR3 sequence (DNA): TGTGCCAGCATTGGGGAGAGCTCTTATGGCTACACCTTC. As protein: CASIGESSYGYTF.